Listed here is a single T cell receptor (beta chain). What it recognizes is unknown. Researchers used the Oncomine TCR Beta short-read assay to sequence DNA from cultured CD4+ T cells. TCRdb reprocessed the PCR reads via MiXCR and lists one record per CDR3 protein. The sample lists 20,000 to 25,000 distinct CDR3 sequences, under 55% occurring once. Losses at the gene ends were 0 bases for V and 7 bases for J; bases not matched to a gene: 7. The CDR3 consists of 14 residues. Germline-derived CDR1 and CDR2 are DFQATT and SNEGSKA (reference sequence). The data stem from a study of vaccination and CD4 T cells after COVID-19. On the study more broadly: Every participant was given two doses of BNT162b2 or mRNA-1273 vaccine. Cellular stimulation was performed using overlapping spike peptides derived from SARS-CoV-2, HCoV-NL63, HCoV-OC43 and HCoV-229E. Blood was drawn a median around 66 days post second dose, range 14 to 241. A CEFX pool, an HIV-1 Nef pool, or no peptide went to control cultures.

Sample treatment: roughly 11-day PBMC culture with coronavirus spike peptide pools or control peptides (ViraFEST assay). Sequenced material: CD4+ T cells from blood, cultured in vitro. The J gene is TRBJ1-1, the V gene TRBV20-1; TRBD1 matches 8 bases. The TCR was taken from a human donor who had recovered from COVID-19. The CDR3 coding sequence is TGCAGTGCTAGAGATCTCCAGGGGGCTAGTGAAGCTTTCTTT. It yields the protein CSARDLQGASEAFF.